The 12 T cell receptor beta chains listed next were all sequenced from one sample in a study of sequential checkpoint blockade in melanoma. Treatment described: randomized to nivolumab then ipilimumab (arm A) or the reverse (arm B). Here immunoSEQ multiplex PCR was the method, and the copy in TCRdb shows in-frame clones only, minus some. The sample gives fewer than 35,000 clones, roughly four fifths of which show up once; 22% is in the top ten. The sample here was CD8+ T cells sorted from blood (inferred from file names), taken from a patient given nivolumab and ipilimumab in sequence. These TCRs come from a human donor with melanoma.

This sequence joins TRBV30 and TRBJ2-7, with D possibly TRBD1 on 6 matching bases. From germline, CDR1 is GTSNPN and CDR2 SVGIG (reference sequence). Between the trimmed V and J ends, which lost 5 bases and 0 bases, there was a span of 11 bases. This CDR3 is built from 13 residues. For the CDR3, the DNA is TGTGCCTGGGCCCGACAGGTCTCCTACGAGCAGTACTTC. Amino acid sequence: CAWARQVSYEQYF.

This sequence joins TRBV29-1 and TRBJ1-2; TRBD1 matches 8 bases. Germline V gene data show CDR1 as SQVTM and CDR2 as ANQGSEA. This CDR3 contains 17 residues. The junction had 10 bases not matched to a gene; V was cut back by 0 bases and J by 1 base. In DNA, the CDR3 is TGCAGCGTTGAAGACTACTCGGACAGGGAAAGTAACTATGGCTACACCTTC. Translation: CSVEDYSDRESNYGYTF.

The table lists this clone with a count of one. This chain uses TRBV9 with TRBJ2-1; the D gene is possibly TRBD2 (5 bases). The length of the CDR3 is 11 residues. The germline gives CDR1 SGDLS, CDR2 YYNGEE. Between the trimmed V and J ends, which lost 7 bases and 6 bases, there was a span of 8 bases. CDR3 sequence: CASSGVNEQFF. CDR3 coding DNA: TGTGCCAGCTCCGGGGTCAATGAGCAGTTCTTC.

This chain connects TRBV6-1 to TRBJ2-1, with D possibly being TRBD1 (6 bases). The CDR3 spans 13 residues. V gave up 8 bases and J gave up 0 bases, with 8 bases separating them. In germline, CDR1 is MNHNS, CDR2 SASEGT. The CDR3 DNA sequence: TGTGCCAGCGGACAGATCTCCTACAATGAGCAGTTCTTC. Residues: CASGQISYNEQFF.

V is TRBV6-1 and J is TRBJ2-1; 8 bases are a match to TRBD2. Germline loops: CDR1 MNHNS, CDR2 SASEGT. This CDR3 spans 17 amino acids. V was clipped by 1 base and J by 1 base; unmatched bases: 6. CDR3 loop: CASSEENAGGSYNEQFF. DNA for the CDR3: TGTGCCAGCAGTGAAGAGAATGCGGGAGGTTCCTACAATGAGCAGTTCTTC.

The rearrangement uses TRBV7-9 and TRBJ1-1; no clear D. This CDR3 contains 16 residues. Trimming cost V 5 bases and J 5 bases, with 21 bases left between them. Germline CDR1 and CDR2: SEHNR and FQNEAQ (reference sequence). CDR3: CASSPVMVRNGTEAFF. The CDR3 DNA follows: TGTGCCAGCAGCCCTGTAATGGTGCGGAATGGAACTGAAGCTTTCTTT. Filled out from reference TRBV7-9 and TRBJ1-1, the complete variable domain reads DTGVSQNPRHKITKRGQNVTFRCDPISEHNRLYWYRQTLGQGPEFLTYFQNEAQLEKSRLLSDRFSAERPKGSFSTLEIQRTEQGDSAMYLCASSPVMVRNGTEAFFGQGTRLTVV.

Concerning this clone: The sample contains more than one DNA sequence encoding this CDR3. J is TRBJ2-7 and V is TRBV7-8; D perhaps matches TRBD2 (6 bases). Trimming removed 5 bases from V and 0 bases from J, with 8 bases in between. Germline V lookup: CDR1 SGHVS, CDR2 FQNEAQ. This CDR3 is built from 13 residues. CDR3: CASSLGLSYEQYF. CDR3 sequence (DNA): TGTGCCAGCAGCCTGGGACTCTCCTACGAGCAGTACTTC.

Sample share makes this clone medium-sized. This chain connects TRBV7-2 to TRBJ2-1; TRBD2 aligns across 7 bases. J was trimmed by 0 bases and V by 3 bases; bases with no gene match: 8. CDR1 SGHTA and CDR2 FQGNSA come from the germline V gene. This CDR3 has 17 residues. CDR3 residues: CASSFPSGGSSYNEQFF. In DNA, the CDR3 is TGTGCCAGCAGCTTTCCCTCTGGCGGGAGCTCCTACAATGAGCAGTTCTTC. Filled out from reference TRBV7-2 and TRBJ2-1, the complete variable domain reads GAGVSQSPSNKVTEKGKDVELRCDPISGHTALYWYRQSLGQGLEFLIYFQGNSAPDKSGLPSDRFSAERTGGSVSTLTIQRTQQEDSAVYLCASSFPSGGSSYNEQFFGPGTRLTVL.

In this sample, this clone turned up a few times. This rearrangement joins TRBV11-3 to TRBJ2-7; 9 positions agree with TRBD1. The CDR3 has 16 residues. Trimming at V came to 4 bases and at J to 3 bases, leaving 10 bases not matched to a gene. Germline CDR1 is SGHNT and CDR2 is YENEEA. The CDR3 region is CASSSRGGDRDYEQYF. Written as DNA, the CDR3 is TGTGCCAGCAGCTCGAGAGGGGGGGACAGGGACTACGAGCAGTACTTC.

This clone is labeled as medium-sized. The chain combines TRBV4-1 with TRBJ2-7; D not resolved. This CDR3 contains 13 residues. The V gene lost 2 bases and the J gene lost 4 bases, with 9 bases spanning the gap. Germline V lookup: CDR1 MGHRA, CDR2 YSYEKL. The CDR3 bases are TGCGCCAGCAGCCAATTGATCGGGTACGAGCAGTACTTC. Amino acid sequence: CASSQLIGYEQYF.

This rearrangement joins TRBV4-3 to TRBJ2-2, with D perhaps matching TRBD2 (7 bases). The germline V gene has CDR1 LGHNA and CDR2 YSLEER. This CDR3 comprises 16 residues. V lost 3 bases to trimming and J lost 3 bases, with 14 bases between them. The CDR3 region is CASSHVRGGDTGELFF. In nucleotides, the CDR3 is TGCGCCAGCAGCCATGTGCGAGGGGGGGACACCGGGGAGCTGTTTTTT.

V and J are TRBV6-1 and TRBJ2-7, with D possibly matching TRBD2 (5 bases). The V and J ends lost 1 base and 1 base respectively, with 11 bases between them. Germline V gene data show CDR1 as MNHNS and CDR2 as SASEGT. This CDR3 is built from 15 residues. CDR3 region: CASSEGLRGSYEQYF. DNA of the CDR3: TGTGCCAGCAGTGAAGGGCTGCGCGGGTCCTACGAGCAGTACTTC.